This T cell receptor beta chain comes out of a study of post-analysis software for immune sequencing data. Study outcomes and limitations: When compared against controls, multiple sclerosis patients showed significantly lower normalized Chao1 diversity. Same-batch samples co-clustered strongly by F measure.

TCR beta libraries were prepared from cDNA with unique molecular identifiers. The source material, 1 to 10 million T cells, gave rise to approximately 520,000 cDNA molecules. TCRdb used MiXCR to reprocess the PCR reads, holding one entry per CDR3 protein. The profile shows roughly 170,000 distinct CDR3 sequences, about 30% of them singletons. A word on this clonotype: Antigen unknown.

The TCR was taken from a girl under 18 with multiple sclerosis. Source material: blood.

The CDR3 here is CASLGKGGRVHNEQFF. CDR3 bases: TGTGCCAGCTTGGGGAAGGGCGGGAGGGTTCACAATGAGCAGTTCTTC. V and J are TRBV6-6 and TRBJ2-1; TRBD2 aligns across 9 bases. The CDR3 extends over 16 amino acids. The V segment lost 8 bases and the J segment 5 bases; nucleotides outside the gene matches: 13. Germline assignment: CDR1 MNHNY and CDR2 SVGAGI (reference sequence).